Listed below are T cell receptor beta chains from one sample, sequenced in a study of immune evolution from preneoplasia to lung adenocarcinoma. Profiling relied on immunoSEQ multiplex PCR, and the TCRdb table lists in-frame clones only, not all of them. Of 5,800 or so clones listed, around 85% are singletons. Sample: FFPE normal lung tissue adjacent to the tumor. These receptors came from a person aged 50-70 years with lung adenocarcinoma. CDR3s include the opening cysteine and the closing phenylalanine or tryptophan. The D gene is left open where the match is weak. Some rows mark clone size as missing; the rest say once, few, many or name a class of expanded clone.

-	TRBJ2-7	TRBV7-9	TRBD2	TGTGCCAGCAACAGACTAGCGGCTTTCGAGCAGTACTTC	CASNRLAAFEQYF
-	TRBJ2-7	TRBV7-9	TRBD2	TGTGCCAGCAGCTTAGCTAGCGGGAGCTCCTACGAGCAGTACTTC	CASSLASGSSYEQYF
-	TRBJ2-7	TRBV7-8	TRBD2	TGTGCCAGCAGCTTGCCAAGGCCCGGGACTAGCGGGAGCTACGAGCAGTACTTC	CASSLPRPGTSGSYEQYF
few	TRBJ1-5	TRBV5-8	-	TGTGCCAGCAGCCACTCCAGGGTTGGCAATCAGCCCCAGCATTTT	CASSHSRVGNQPQHF
-	TRBJ2-5	TRBV11-2	TRBD1	TGTGCCAGCACCCCCGGGACAGGGAGGCGAGAGACCCAGTACTTC	CASTPGTGRRETQYF
-	TRBJ2-2	TRBV5-1	-	TGCGCCAGCAGCTTGGCCGGTCAGAACACCGGGGAGCTGTTTTTT	CASSLAGQNTGELFF
-	TRBJ1-3	TRBV29-1	-	TGCAGCGTTGCCTTGGGAGGCTCTGGAAACACCATATATTTT	CSVALGGSGNTIYF
-	TRBJ2-7	TRBV29-1	TRBD1	TGCAGCGTGGTCGGGACAGCCCTCCTGGGCGAGCAGTACTTC	CSVVGTALLGEQYF
-	TRBJ2-7	TRBV4-1	-	TGCGCCAGCAGCCAAGTTATGACTAGTACGGGGGAGCAGTACTTC	CASSQVMTSTGEQYF
-	TRBJ1-4	TRBV25-1	-	TGTGCCACCGGAGTGAATGAAAAACTGTTTTTT	CATGVNEKLFF
-	TRBJ2-7	TRBV5-1	TRBD1	TGCGCCAGCAGCTTAGGGGGCAGGACTGGGTCCCAATACGAGCAGTACTTC	CASSLGGRTGSQYEQYF
-	TRBJ2-4	TRBV28	TRBD1	TGTGCCAGCAGTTTAGCGGGACAGGGTGGAAACATTCAGTACTTC	CASSLAGQGGNIQYF
-	TRBJ2-7	TRBV27	-	TGTGCCAGCAGGGAGGGAGCTGAGACGATCTACGAGCAGTACTTC	CASREGAETIYEQYF
-	TRBJ2-5	TRBV2	-	TGTGCCAGCAGTGAACGGGGGACAACAGGGACCCAGTACTTC	CASSERGTTGTQYF
-	TRBJ2-5	TRBV4-2	TRBD2	TGTGCCAGCAGCCAAGATGGGACTAGCGGGCGAGAGACCCAGTACTTC	CASSQDGTSGRETQYF
few	TRBJ1-1	TRBV20-1	-	TGCAGTGCACCCGATAACACTGAAGCTTTCTTT	CSAPDNTEAFF
once	TRBJ1-1	TRBV5-1	-	TGCGCCAGCAGCTTGACGCAGGGACTGGGAAGCACTGAAGCTTTCTTT	CASSLTQGLGSTEAFF
-	TRBJ2-7	TRBV7-6	-	TGTGCCAGCAGTTCTACTAGCTTGAGTACCTACGAGCAGTACTTC	CASSSTSLSTYEQYF
-	TRBJ2-1	TRBV4-1	-	TGCGCCAGCAGCCTGGACGGACCCCGCTACAATGAGCAGTTCTTC	CASSLDGPRYNEQFF
-	TRBJ2-5	TRBV30	-	TGTGCCTGGACGACCGGGATTGAGGGAGAGGAGACCCAGTACTTC	CAWTTGIEGEETQYF
once	TRBJ2-1	TRBV15	-	TGTGCCACCAGCAGAGATGAGGAGGCGTTCTTC	CATSRDEEAFF
once	TRBJ2-7	TRBV30	-	TGTGCCTGGAAAGGTAAATCCTCCTACGAGCAGTACTTC	CAWKGKSSYEQYF
-	TRBJ1-2	TRBV25-1	-	TGTGCCAGCAGTGCTCAGTCTGGCTACACCTTC	CASSAQSGYTF
-	TRBJ2-7	TRBV11-3	-	TGTGCCAGCAGCTTAACAGGCCACGAGCAGTACTTC	CASSLTGHEQYF
few	TRBJ2-1	TRBV29-1	TRBD2	TGCAGCCTCACTAGCGGGAGGGTCAATGAGCAGTTCTTC	CSLTSGRVNEQFF
-	TRBJ1-2	TRBV2	TRBD1	TGTGCCAGCAGTAGCCGGGACAGGGTAGGAGGCTACACCTTC	CASSSRDRVGGYTF
-	TRBJ2-2	TRBV2	-	TGTGCCAGCAGTGAAGTGAGGTCATATACCGGGGAGCTGTTTTTT	CASSEVRSYTGELFF
-	TRBJ1-5	TRBV30	-	TGTGCCTGGAGTGAGGGGAATCAGCCCCAGCATTTT	CAWSEGNQPQHF
-	TRBJ1-1	TRBV7-9	TRBD1	TGTGCCAGCAGCCTACAGGGGGGGAACACTGAAGCTTTCTTT	CASSLQGGNTEAFF
-	TRBJ2-6	TRBV5-1	-	TGCGCCAGCAGCTTGGAGCTGGGTCACTCTGGGGCCAACGTCCTGACTTTC	CASSLELGHSGANVLTF
-	TRBJ1-1	TRBV11-2	-	TGTGCCAGCAGCCCTCTTCGCGGGACGTTGAACACTGAAGCTTTCTTT	CASSPLRGTLNTEAFF
-	TRBJ1-5	TRBV25-1	-	TGTGCCAGCAGTGACGGGGGATGGGTTCCCCAGCATTTT	CASSDGGWVPQHF
-	TRBJ1-1	TRBV2	-	TGTGCCAGCAGTGAGGTTACCGAAGCTTTCTTT	CASSEVTEAFF
-	TRBJ2-5	TRBV18	TRBD1	TGTGCCAGCTCACCGGACAGGGGGCTCGGGGAGACCCAGTACTTC	CASSPDRGLGETQYF
-	TRBJ2-5	TRBV7-9	-	TGTGCCAGCAGCCCTCTCATTTTGGGGTACCAAGAGACCCAGTACTTC	CASSPLILGYQETQYF
few	TRBJ1-3	TRBV6-6	-	TGTGCCAGCAGCCGTTACTCTGGAAACACCATATATTTT	CASSRYSGNTIYF
-	TRBJ1-3	TRBV4-1	-	TGCGCCAGCAGCCAAGATCTAAACAGGCAGAGCTCTGGAAACACCATATATTTT	CASSQDLNRQSSGNTIYF
once	TRBJ2-1	TRBV30	-	TGTGCCTGGCTTGGTAGGGTGTGGGAGCAGTTCTTC	CAWLGRVWEQFF
few	TRBJ1-1	TRBV28	-	TGTGCCAGCAGTTTCGTGGGCAGAACCATGAACACTGAAGCTTTCTTT	CASSFVGRTMNTEAFF
-	TRBJ1-2	TRBV11-3	TRBD1	TGTGCCAGCAGCGACCGGGACAGGGGGGGCTACACCTTC	CASSDRDRGGYTF
-	TRBJ2-7	TRBV20-1	-	TGCAGTGCCTTGGACTCCTACGAGCAGTACTTC	CSALDSYEQYF
-	TRBJ2-3	TRBV11-2	-	TGTGCCAGCAGCTTAGCCCTCAGGGGCGTCAGCACAGATACGCAGTATTTT	CASSLALRGVSTDTQYF
few	TRBJ1-1	TRBV4-2	-	TGTGCCAGCAGCCCCACATCCCGGGCCTCGGCAGGCACTGAAGCTTTCTTT	CASSPTSRASAGTEAFF
-	TRBJ1-2	TRBV30	-	TGTGCCTTTGACAGATACTATGGCTACACCTTC	CAFDRYYGYTF
once	TRBJ2-1	TRBV27	-	TGTGCCAGCAGTTTAAAGCGGAGCTCCTACAATGAGCAGTTCTTC	CASSLKRSSYNEQFF
-	TRBJ1-1	TRBV28	-	TGTGCCAGCAGCCATAAGGGGGGGAACACTGAAGCTTTCTTT	CASSHKGGNTEAFF
once	TRBJ1-1	TRBV4-1	-	TGCGCCAGCAGCCAAAGATCCACAGGGTTGGGGGAAGCTTTCTTT	CASSQRSTGLGEAFF